The sequence of this T cell receptor beta chain was determined in a study of T cells in Graves' hyperthyroidism and ophthalmopathy. The table lists this clonotype with a few counts. Clinicians diagnosed patients from clinical symptoms, serum thyroxine and TRAb, thyroid ultrasound and orbital computed tomography. In germline, CDR1 is SGDLS, CDR2 YYNGEE. Trimming pared 4 bases from V and 5 bases from J, leaving 18 bases between. The CDR3 spans 15 residues. Regions amplified from RNA transcripts were the TCR beta CDR3 regions. First-round RT-PCR of the TCR CDR3 relied on the HTBI primer set. TCRdb re-called the multiplex PCR reads through MiXCR, storing one row per CDR3 protein. This sample has some 600,000 distinct CDR3 sequences, with around 46% found just once.

This chain joins TRBV9 and TRBJ1-1, with D perhaps matching TRBD1 (6 bases). The sample taken for sequencing was peripheral blood or thyroid tissue (not recorded which). This TCR derives from a woman aged 18-30 years with Graves' hyperthyroidism. DNA for the CDR3: TGTGCCAGCAGCCCCCACCGACAGGTTAATACTGAAGCTTTCTTT. Its protein is CASSPHRQVNTEAFF.